What follows are 25 T cell receptor beta chains derived from one specimen sequenced in a study of post-analysis software for immune sequencing data. Whole-study findings and limits: Five or six TRBV segments, TRBV5-6, TRBV5-1 and TRBV20-1 among them, were found more frequent in patients than controls.

Unique molecular identifiers were present in the TCR beta cDNA libraries. Using its own MiXCR run on the PCR reads, TCRdb lists one record per CDR3 protein. The sample has hundreds of thousands of distinct CDR3 sequences, 44% seen once; the top ten hold about 1.8%. No antigen has been assigned to these receptors. The sequencing input was blood. The origin of the receptors is a girl aged 5-17 years with multiple sclerosis.

This chain connects TRBV15 to TRBJ1-4; a possible D gene is TRBD1 (6 bases). Germline lookup yields CDR1 LNHNV and CDR2 YYDKDF (reference sequence). The CDR3 length is 15 residues. With 0 bases removed from V and 15 bases from J, the gap between germline ends came to 20 bases. The CDR3 bases are TGTGCCACCAGCAGAGATACCCACAAGGGGGGTTTAGTGTTTTTT. Protein sequence: CATSRDTHKGGLVFF.

The rearrangement joins TRBV9 to TRBJ2-7; unclear D gene. The CDR3 length is 15 residues. Germline CDR1 SGDLS, CDR2 YYNGEE. V dropped 4 bases and J dropped 0 bases, with 14 bases sitting between them. CDR3 in amino acids: CASSPGPKNSYEQYF. The CDR3 nucleotides are TGTGCCAGCAGCCCCGGACCCAAGAACTCCTACGAGCAGTACTTC. The full variable domain, completed using reference TRBV9 and TRBJ2-7, is DSGVTQTPKHLITATGQRVTLRCSPRSGDLSVYWYQQSLDQGLQFLIQYYNGEERAKGNILERFSAQQFPDLHSELNLSSLELGDSALYFCASSPGPKNSYEQYFGPGTRLTVT.

The table lists this clonotype with a few counts. The chain couples TRBV4-1 to TRBJ2-7; D could derive from TRBD1 or TRBD2 (5 bases each). The ends were cut back, 1 base at V and 0 bases at J, with 13 bases in the middle. The CDR3 runs 16 residues. From germline, CDR1 is MGHRA and CDR2 YSYEKL. The CDR3 loop reads CASSQVSGPSSYEQYF. The CDR3 DNA is TGCGCCAGCAGCCAAGTCTCGGGACCGAGCTCCTACGAGCAGTACTTC.

The chain carries TRBV7-9 and TRBJ2-3, with 11 nucleotides matching TRBD1. CDR1 and CDR2 from the germline V gene are SEHNR and FQNEAQ (reference sequence). This CDR3 is built from 13 residues. Germline trimming cut 5 bases from V and 8 bases from J; bases unmatched to any gene: 3. The CDR3 loop reads CASSPGQGGTQYF. The DNA for the CDR3 is TGTGCCAGCAGCCCGGGACAGGGGGGTACGCAGTATTTT. Variable domain in full (rest from reference TRBV7-9 and TRBJ2-3): DTGVSQNPRHKITKRGQNVTFRCDPISEHNRLYWYRQTLGQGPEFLTYFQNEAQLEKSRLLSDRFSAERPKGSFSTLEIQRTEQGDSAMYLCASSPGQGGTQYFGPGTRLTVL.

Only a few counts were recorded for this clonotype. This chain uses TRBV12-3 or TRBV12-4 with TRBJ2-7; possibly TRBD1 for D (6 bases). Trimming pared 7 bases from V and 2 bases from J, leaving 21 bases between. This CDR3 has 16 residues. The CDR3 DNA reads as TGTGCCAGCACCCCAGGGGCCTCTATTGGAGCCTACGAGCAGTACTTC. It codes for CASTPGASIGAYEQYF.

V and J are TRBV9 and TRBJ2-1; D ambiguous. Germline loops: CDR1 SGDLS, CDR2 YYNGEE. Deletions cut 0 bases from V and 0 bases from J, with 7 bases between. The CDR3 is 15 residues long. In nucleotides, the CDR3 is TGTGCCAGCAGCGTAGAACTGAGCTCCTACAATGAGCAGTTCTTC. Translating it yields CASSVELSSYNEQFF.

The chain has TRBV7-9 and TRBJ1-2, with 9 bases matching TRBD1. V lost 5 bases, J lost 0 bases, and 4 bases stayed unmatched. The CDR3 is made up of 15 amino acids. CDR1 SEHNR and CDR2 FQNEAQ come from the germline V gene (reference sequence). CDR3 nucleotide sequence: TGTGCCAGCAGCCGGGACAGGGCCTCTAACTATGGCTACACCTTC. It encodes CASSRDRASNYGYTF. Complete variable domain (other parts from reference TRBV7-9 and TRBJ1-2): DTGVSQNPRHKITKRGQNVTFRCDPISEHNRLYWYRQTLGQGPEFLTYFQNEAQLEKSRLLSDRFSAERPKGSFSTLEIQRTEQGDSAMYLCASSRDRASNYGYTFGSGTRLTVV.

This clonotype was recorded once. The chain is built from TRBV25-1 and TRBJ1-1, with D hard to call. This CDR3 spans 13 amino acids. Germline V lookup: CDR1 MGHDK, CDR2 SYGVNS. V gave up 0 bases and J gave up 3 bases, with 5 bases separating them. The CDR3 nucleotides are TGTGCCAGCAGTGAATATGTCCACACTGAAGCTTTCTTT. Its protein product is CASSEYVHTEAFF.

V gene TRBV9 combines with J gene TRBJ2-7, with a weak D call TRBD1 (5 bases). Germline CDR1 reads SGDLS; CDR2 reads YYNGEE. This CDR3 contains 14 residues. V lost 0 bases and J 2 bases, leaving 9 bases between the germline ends. CDR3 residues: CASSVEGAPYEQYF. The CDR3 bases are TGTGCCAGCAGCGTAGAAGGGGCCCCCTACGAGCAGTACTTC.

The J gene is TRBJ1-1, the V gene TRBV7-9, with D tentatively TRBD1 (5 bases). V dropped 7 bases and J dropped 3 bases, with 15 bases sitting between them. This CDR3 comprises 14 residues. Germline CDR1 and CDR2: SEHNR and FQNEAQ (reference sequence). CDR3 DNA: TGTGCCAGCACCCCGGGACCCCGGGACACTGAAGCTTTCTTT. This gives the protein CASTPGPRDTEAFF.

V gene TRBV7-9 combines with J gene TRBJ1-2; tentatively, D is TRBD1 (6 bases). This CDR3 region has 17 residues. With 1 base removed from V and 8 bases from J, the gap between germline ends came to 23 bases. Germline-derived CDR1 and CDR2 are SEHNR and FQNEAQ (reference sequence). The CDR3 DNA reads TGTGCCAGCAGCTTAGAACCCGGTTTTGGGGGGGCAGGCGGCTACACCTTC. Translating gives CASSLEPGFGGAGGYTF.

As regards this clonotype: This clone may be a read error of a much larger clone one base away. This chain uses TRBV28 with TRBJ2-7; D is possibly TRBD1 (5 bases). The CDR3 loop spans 15 amino acids. CDR1 is MDHEN, CDR2 SYDVKM, per germline. The DNA for the CDR3 is TGTACCAGCAGTTTAACGGGCAGGGTGCAGTACGAGCAGTACTTC. Protein: CTSSLTGRVQYEQYF.

This clonotype has more than one count but fewer than ten. This sequence joins TRBV27 and TRBJ1-2; no clear D gene. The length of the CDR3 is 13 residues. Trimming removed 4 bases from V and 7 bases from J, with 13 bases in between. The germline gives CDR1 MNHEY, CDR2 SMNVEV (reference sequence). The CDR3 here is CASSSLRVIGYTF. DNA of the CDR3: TGTGCCAGCAGTTCTCTACGGGTCATTGGCTACACCTTC.

This chain connects TRBV12-3 or TRBV12-4 to TRBJ2-1; D is unclear. V dropped 2 bases and J dropped 7 bases, with 9 bases sitting between them. The CDR3 length is 13 residues. CDR3 loop: CASSLTARNEQFF. The DNA of the CDR3 is TGTGCCAGCAGTTTAACCGCACGGAATGAGCAGTTCTTC.

This clonotype was recorded a few times. The rearrangement uses TRBV4-2 and TRBJ2-1, with 9 bases lining up with TRBD2. V was pared by 0 bases and J by 2 bases, with 5 bases of the junction left unmatched. The germline CDR1 and CDR2 sequences are LGHNA and YNFKEQ. This CDR3 is 17 amino acids long. CDR3 protein: CASSQELAGSPYNEQFF. As DNA, the CDR3 is TGTGCCAGCAGCCAAGAGCTAGCGGGATCTCCCTACAATGAGCAGTTCTTC.

This clonotype was found a few times. The chain combines TRBV5-1 with TRBJ2-7; 12 nucleotides align to TRBD1. Germline V gene sequence: CDR1 SGHRS, CDR2 YFSETQ. Unmatched junction bases numbered 7, after V lost 4 bases and J lost 5 bases. The CDR3 covers 15 residues. The CDR3 is CASSDPGQGAHEQYF. The CDR3 coding sequence is TGCGCCAGCAGCGACCCGGGACAGGGGGCACACGAGCAGTACTTC.

The chain recombines TRBV20-1 with TRBJ2-1; the match to TRBD2 covers 10 bases. Germline CDR1 DFQATT, CDR2 SNEGSKA (reference sequence). After removal of 5 bases from V and 4 bases from J, the junction contained 11 bases not matched to a gene. The CDR3 runs 16 residues. The CDR3 sequence is CSAARASGGQYNEQFF. DNA of the CDR3: TGCAGTGCTGCTAGGGCTAGCGGGGGCCAATACAATGAGCAGTTCTTC.

The gene calls are TRBV5-1 and TRBJ2-5, with unresolved D. The J call may be faulty, since TRBJ2-7 better matches the DNA end. From germline, CDR1 is SGHRS and CDR2 YFSETQ. The CDR3 spans 14 residues. The CDR3 bases are TGCGCCAGCAGCTTGGAGTCCAGATCCTACGAGCAGTACTTC. Translated: CASSLESRSYEQYF.

The rearrangement uses TRBV10-3 and TRBJ2-1, with 10 bases fitting TRBD2. Germline V CDR1 and CDR2: ENHRY, SYGVKD. V dropped 2 bases and J dropped 4; count of bases not matched to a gene: 5. This CDR3 is built from 16 residues. The CDR3 coding sequence is TGTGCCATCAGTGAGCAACTAGCGGGGCTTTACAATGAGCAGTTCTTC. It codes for CAISEQLAGLYNEQFF.

This clonotype was recorded a few times. The chain combines TRBV24-1 with TRBJ2-1, with TRBD2 matching 8 bases. This CDR3 is built from 17 residues. CDR1 is KGHDR, CDR2 SFDVKD, per germline. V shed 4 bases, J shed 8 bases, and the junction held 15 bases outside the gene matches. CDR3 bases: TGTGCCACCAGTGACCCTGGGGCGGGAGGAACCTATGATGAGCAGTTCTTC. Residues: CATSDPGAGGTYDEQFF.

This chain's CDR3 is CASSLEGEGGYTF. DNA of the CDR3: TGTGCCAGCAGTTTAGAGGGAGAAGGTGGCTACACCTTC. The chain is built from TRBV12-3 or TRBV12-4 and TRBJ1-2; D not certain. V was cut by 1 base and J by 7 bases, with 10 bases left in between. This CDR3 spans 13 amino acids.

A single count supports this clonotype. The V gene is TRBV12-3 or TRBV12-4, the J gene TRBJ2-1; the D is unclear. V was pared by 6 bases and J by 8 bases, with 17 bases between. This CDR3 region has 14 residues. CDR3 amino acids: CASSPPFRLDEQFF. The DNA for the CDR3 is TGTGCCAGCAGCCCTCCTTTTAGGTTAGATGAGCAGTTCTTC.

The chain couples TRBV6-4 to TRBJ2-2, with 13 positions matching TRBD2. The CDR3 sequence is 15 residues long. CDR1 and CDR2 from the germline V gene are MRHNA and SNTAGT. V was pared by 3 bases and J by 5 bases, with 0 bases of the junction left unmatched. The chain's CDR3 is CASSETSGRTGELFF. CDR3 nucleotide sequence: TGTGCCAGCAGTGAGACTAGCGGGAGGACCGGGGAGCTGTTTTTT.

The V call is TRBV20-1, the J call TRBJ2-3, with D unclear. Looked up from germline, CDR1 is DFQATT and CDR2 is SNEGSKA (reference sequence). Trimming cost V 6 bases and J 3 bases, with 19 bases left between them. This CDR3 region has 15 residues. The chain's CDR3 is CSARVRPVTTDTQYF. For the CDR3, the DNA is TGCAGTGCCCGAGTAAGGCCAGTGACTACAGATACGCAGTATTTT.

The rearrangement joins TRBV7-2 to TRBJ2-1, with D perhaps assigned TRBD1 or TRBD2 (5 bases each). CDR3 length: 13 residues. The germline V and J ends were trimmed by 5 bases and 7 bases, with 12 bases remaining between them. Germline-derived CDR1 and CDR2 are SGHTA and FQGNSA. CDR3 sequence: CASSPERGNEQFF. CDR3 DNA sequence: TGTGCCAGCAGCCCGGAGAGGGGAAATGAGCAGTTCTTC.